This paragraph covers one TCR beta chain sequence. What antigen it recognizes has not been identified. The record has no base qualities; no much larger clone is one base away. The donors were healthy, HIV-negative adults with no recently reported acute infections or vaccinations. Only Caucasian adults living in Nashville, Tennessee, USA were represented among the donors. CD4+ T cells were enriched by magnetic negative selection; naive cells were then positively selected on CD45RA, and the negative fraction formed the memory subset. Blood was obtained by leukapheresis, after which PBMCs were separated by Ficoll-Histopaque density gradient centrifugation and cryopreserved in liquid nitrogen vapor phase. Purity and quantity of every magnetically sorted T cell population were checked by analytical flow cytometry. Genomic DNA was isolated from each sorted fraction and quantified by UV absorbance on a Nanodrop 2000c.

Using the deep immunoSEQ assay, TCR CDR3 regions were amplified from genomic DNA by multiplex PCR. Extracted genomic DNA from each cell subset was spread evenly across all wells of several immunoSEQ 96-well plates, with each plate serving as a replicate. Each replicate PCR for sorted subsets received approximately 200 ng genomic DNA, equal to tens of thousands of T cell genomes. The purified libraries were quantified using a Qubit 3.0 fluorometer, sized with a Bioanalyzer 2100, and then quantified again using the KAPA Library Quantification kit. Each immunoSEQ 96-well plate was sequenced on its own single-read 150-cycle Illumina NextSeq 550 flow cell. Processing in the source paper ran as follows. The immunoSEQ output contained only junctional sequences without quality scores, so filtering could not match that applied to full-length reads. Sequences were annotated with PyIR, a Python wrapper for IgBLAST v1.9, and V/J genes and CDR3 were assigned using IMGT germline references. Reads with weak V/J assignments (E-value above 1e-6), missing CDR3, stop codons, out-of-frame junctions, or ambiguous translated residues were removed. V3J clonotypes were defined as sequences sharing an identical inferred V gene, J gene, and CDR3 amino acid sequence. Percentage overlap between repertoires was computed as shared unique clonotypes divided by the size of the smaller repertoire. RTK rarefaction, the Chao1 estimator, and Recon v2.1 estimates of unobserved clonotypes were used to assess repertoire richness. OLGA was used to compute generation probabilities for all TCRbeta clonotypes that the gDNA method yielded from a few donors. Sourced from immuneACCESS, this table was stored by TCRdb with only in-frame sequences that have V and J called. A share of the clones is absent; for the studies checked, an unresolved V gene accounts for under half, and the remainder has no known explanation. V, J and clone size derive from that table, while D and trimming were established from the DNA sequence. This sample is represented by 2,500,000 or so clones; approximately 94% of them were singletons. The top ten constitute about 0.39% of the sample.

This specimen belongs to a study of shared clonotypes between healthy human individuals (TCRdb year 2020). Describing the broader study: The cohort comprised a couple of women and a few men aged 18 to 49 years. Each donor's leukapheresis produced roughly between about 0.9 and 9.5 billion PBMCs. Per donor, three plates each were used for CD4 naive and CD4 memory, two for CD8 naive, and one for CD8 memory. To increase sequencing depth and limit assay-specific biases, TCR repertoire library preparation and sequencing were carried out by different laboratories using diverse techniques. Blood TCR repertoires of a handful of healthy adults were deeply sequenced to estimate repertoire size and the extent of clonotype sharing between individuals. Paper-wide results and their limitations: Because the study included a small number of donors, the genetic and exposure-history diversity represented was limited. Based on pairwise subsampling, the degree of clonotype sharing among donors was expected to be affected by sequencing depth. Across a handful of donors, approximately 4.6% of naive CD4, around 3.5% of naive CD8, about 2.3% of memory CD4, and around 0.4% of memory CD8 clonotypes were shared. Rarefaction of sorted-subset datasets indicated incomplete sequencing despite the large sequencing depth. Compared with non-shared clonotypes, clonotypes shared by all four sorted-subset donors had higher generation probabilities. Sampling was limited to blood, and TCR repertoires in tissue likely differ from TCR repertoires in blood. Naive subsets generally had larger estimated clonotype richness than memory subsets did.

The germline V gene encodes CDR1 MNHEY and CDR2 SMNVEV (reference sequence). The germline V end is reduced by 4 bases and the J end by 6 bases; junction bases left unmatched: 11. From cysteine to phenylalanine, the CDR3 is 18 amino acids long. Kept here is only the CDR3 DNA, which spans 54 bases and is read in frame from base 1. This receptor was taken from a man aged 18 to 30 in good health. Some clones in this sample may be carry-over from other donors' samples. The chain was built from TRBV27 and TRBJ2-1, and 14 junctional nucleotides match TRBD2. Sequenced input: naive CD4+ T cells from PBMCs. The cell subset or site label corresponds to: CD45RA+ positively selected. Read as DNA, the sequence is TGTGCCAGCAGTTCCCGCCGGACTAGCGGGAGGCCGGTCAATGAGCAGTTCTTC. Translated, this is CASSSRRTSGRPVNEQFF.